This T cell receptor (beta chain) was observed in a study of blood T cell repertoires in COVID-19. The V segment lost 4 bases and the J segment 5 bases; nucleotides outside the gene matches: 8. Looked up from germline, CDR1 is MGHRA and CDR2 is YSYEKL. The CDR3 is 15 amino acids. The repertoire was sequenced with immunoSEQ multiplex PCR; TCRdb's copy has only in-frame clones and lacks some. Among about 300,000 clones listed, about 87% were seen once. The TCR originated in a woman aged 45 to 65 with COVID-19, enrolled during active disease. This chain joins TRBV4-1 and TRBJ1-5, with 7 nucleotides matching TRBD1. The sequencing sample was made of peripheral blood. The CDR3: CASSPRGDSYQPQHF. CDR3 in DNA: TGCGCCAGCAGCCCTCGCGGGGACAGTTATCAGCCCCAGCATTTT.